Listed below are T cell receptor beta chains from one sample, sequenced in a study of shared clonotypes between healthy human individuals. The method was immunoSEQ multiplex PCR; TCRdb's version includes in-frame clones alone and lacks a portion of them. The table has about 2.1 million clones, 85% to 95% seen once. The sample taken for sequencing was naive CD8+ T cells from PBMCs. These receptors originate from a man between 18 and 35 years old in good health. Some clones in this sample may be carry-over from other donors' samples. The CDR3 runs from the conserved cysteine through the conserved F or W. A D gene is named only where the DNA matches it firmly. The size field is filled for only some rows; it gives once, few, many or a size class.

TRBJ1-5	15	TRBV7-8	-	-	TGTGCCAGCAGCGTAGTCGGGGGCCCATGGGTGCCCCAGCATTTT	CASSVVGGPWVPQHF
TRBJ1-5	15	TRBV9	-	-	TGTGCCAGCAGCATAGGACCCGGCGCCAATCAGCCCCAGCATTTT	CASSIGPGANQPQHF
TRBJ2-5	14	TRBV29-1	-	-	TGCAGCGTTAAATCGGGTCTTGAAATAGAGACCCAGTACTTC	CSVKSGLEIETQYF
TRBJ1-2	18	TRBV27	-	-	TGTGCCAGCAGCCCGAATACCGGCACCCTCCCCCCTAACTATGGCTACACCTTC	CASSPNTGTLPPNYGYTF
TRBJ1-5	14	TRBV9	-	-	TGTGCCAGCAGCGTAGACGACCAGGGTCAGCCCCAGCATTTT	CASSVDDQGQPQHF
TRBJ1-1	14	TRBV27	-	once	TGTGCCAGCAGTCCAAGCGGAGGCTCTCTCGAAGCTTTCTTT	CASSPSGGSLEAFF
TRBJ1-2	16	TRBV7-9	-	-	TGTGCCAGCAGCTTAGCGGGGCAGACCTCTAACTATGGCTACACCTTC	CASSLAGQTSNYGYTF
TRBJ2-2	15	TRBV11-3	TRBD2	once	TGTGCCAGCAGCCGGGGGGGTCTGAACACCGGGGAGCTGTTTTTT	CASSRGGLNTGELFF
TRBJ1-4	13	TRBV30	-	few	TGTGCCTGGATGGGGGTTGGCGACAGCCCCCTGTTTTTT	CAWMGVGDSPLFF
TRBJ2-2	14	TRBV10-1	-	-	TGCGCCAGCAGTGATGAGGGGCGCATCGGGGAGCTGTTTTTT	CASSDEGRIGELFF
TRBJ2-3	12	TRBV28	-	-	TGTGCCAGCAGTTATCTCACAGATACGCAGTATTTT	CASSYLTDTQYF
TRBJ2-1	16	TRBV6-5	TRBD1	-	TGTGCCAGCAGTTACTCTCAGGGACAGGGACACAATGAGCAGTTCTTC	CASSYSQGQGHNEQFF